These T cell receptor beta chains were read from a single sample in a study of T cells in Graves' hyperthyroidism and ophthalmopathy. TCRdb independently ran MiXCR on the multiplex PCR reads; one entry per CDR3 protein. The sample has fewer than 350,000 distinct CDR3 sequences; nearly 15% are singletons. Sequences were obtained from blood. These receptors originate from a woman between 50 and 59 years old with Graves' hyperthyroidism that later progressed to Graves' ophthalmopathy. CDR3s include the opening cysteine and the closing phenylalanine or tryptophan. The order of the fields is J gene, clone size, V gene, D gene, CDR3 DNA, CDR3 protein. A D gene is named only where the DNA matches it firmly. Clone size is stated in some rows and not others, as once, few, many or a class when expanded.

TRBJ2-3 | . | TRBV27 | . | TGTGCCAGCAGTTTCGGGGCAAGCACAGATACGCAGTATTTT | CASSFGASTDTQYF
TRBJ2-5 | many | TRBV7-3 | . | TGTGCCAGCAGCCCCTCTTCCGGGATCCAAGAGACCCAGTACTTC | CASSPSSGIQETQYF
TRBJ1-3 | many | TRBV27 | . | TGTGCCAGCAGTCGAGGAGTTTCTGGAAACACCATATATTTT | CASSRGVSGNTIYF
TRBJ2-5 | many | TRBV7-9 | . | TGTGCCAGCAGCTTAATGTGGGGAGACCAAGAGACCCAGTACTTC | CASSLMWGDQETQYF
TRBJ2-3 | few | TRBV4-1 | . | TGCGCCAGCAGCCAGAGGGGAAGCACAGATACGCAGTATTTT | CASSQRGSTDTQYF
TRBJ2-1 | many | TRBV20-1 | . | TGCAGTGCTGTAGGCCAGAATGAGCAGTTCTTC | CSAVGQNEQFF
TRBJ1-2 | many | TRBV6-1 | . | TGTGCCAGCAGTTTACCAGGGTATTTCGGCTACACCTTC | CASSLPGYFGYTF
TRBJ2-3 | . | TRBV4-1 | . | TGCGCCAGCAGCCAAGCTCTCGGACCAGATACGCAGTATTTT | CASSQALGPDTQYF
TRBJ2-3 | many | TRBV19 | . | TGTGCCACCCAGGGAAGGCGCTCGGACACAGATACGCAGTATTTT | CATQGRRSDTDTQYF
TRBJ2-3 | few | TRBV6-1 | . | TGTGCCAGCAGTGAAGTTCTCTATCTAACAGATACGCAGTATTTT | CASSEVLYLTDTQYF
TRBJ2-3 | . | TRBV20-1 | . | TGCAGTGCTAGAGATTTGGGGGGCGGGACGGTAAGCACAGATACGCAGTATTTT | CSARDLGGGTVSTDTQYF
TRBJ1-2 | few | TRBV4-2 | . | TGTGCCAGCAGCCCCAGTAAAAACAGCAACTATGGCTACACCTTC | CASSPSKNSNYGYTF
TRBJ1-1 | many | TRBV2 | TRBD1 | TGTGCCAGCAGAGAGCTCCCACCGGGACAGGGGAATGAAGGGGCTGAAGCTTTCTTT | CASRELPPGQGNEGAEAFF
TRBJ1-5 | many | TRBV20-1 | TRBD1 | TGCAGTGCTAAGGGACAGGGGGGCAATCAGCCCCAGCATTTT | CSAKGQGGNQPQHF
TRBJ1-3 | few | TRBV12-3/TRBV12-4 | TRBD1 | TGTGCCAGCAGCTTGAAAAGGGACAGCGGAAACACCATATATTTT | CASSLKRDSGNTIYF
TRBJ2-5 | many | TRBV10-3 | . | TGTGCCATCAGTGACTTCGGGGCGTCTCGGGATCAAGAGACCCAGTACTTC | CAISDFGASRDQETQYF
TRBJ2-2 | many | TRBV18 | . | TGTGCCAGCTCTCAAGGACCGCCCCAGAACACCGGGGAGCTGTTTTTT | CASSQGPPQNTGELFF
TRBJ2-5 | many | TRBV6-1 | TRBD1 | TGTGCCAGCAGTGAGAGACAGGGATGGGAGACCCAGTACTTC | CASSERQGWETQYF
TRBJ2-3 | once | TRBV30 | . | TGTGCCGGGGGTGGGCCTAACGCAGATACGCAGTATTTT | CAGGGPNADTQYF
TRBJ2-3 | many | TRBV2 | TRBD1 | TGTGCCAGCACTCCCGGGACAGGGGTGACGGATACGCAGTATTTT | CASTPGTGVTDTQYF
TRBJ2-1 | many | TRBV10-3 | TRBD1 | TGTGCCATCAGTTACGGACAGGGGGTGTACAATGAGCAGTTCTTC | CAISYGQGVYNEQFF
TRBJ2-3 | many | TRBV7-9 | . | TGTGCCAGCAGCTTAGTGGGAGAGCGGGGCACAGATACGCAGTATTTT | CASSLVGERGTDTQYF
TRBJ2-2 | few | TRBV5-4 | . | TGTGCCAGCAGCTTGGACAGGTCGGCCGGGGAGCTGTTTTTT | CASSLDRSAGELFF
TRBJ1-1 | few | TRBV9 | . | TGTGCCAGCAGCCGCGGGAGCTATGATGAAGCTTTCTTT | CASSRGSYDEAFF
TRBJ2-5 | . | TRBV7-2 | . | TGTGCCAGCAGCTTACCTGACGGAAAAGAGACCCAGTACTTC | CASSLPDGKETQYF
TRBJ2-1 | . | TRBV6-1 | TRBD1 | TGTGCCACCCTAGAGACAGGGGAAAAGAATGAGCAGTTCTTC | CATLETGEKNEQFF
TRBJ2-3 | . | TRBV30 | TRBD2 | TGTGCCTGGAGCTACGGGACTAGCGGGATAGATACGCAGTATTTT | CAWSYGTSGIDTQYF
TRBJ1-2 | many | TRBV6-1 | . | TGTGCCAGCAGTGAAGAAGAACGGGGGAGCGGCTACACCTTC | CASSEEERGSGYTF
TRBJ1-2 | . | TRBV5-1 | . | TGCGCCAGCAGCTTGGACTATGGCTACACCTTC | CASSLDYGYTF
TRBJ1-3 | few | TRBV20-1 | . | TGCAGTAGTTTGGGAAAAGGGGTCTCTGGAAACACCATATATTTT | CSSLGKGVSGNTIYF
TRBJ2-1 | many | TRBV5-1 | TRBD2 | TGCGCCAGCAGCGATAGGACTAGCGGTGACAATGAGCAGTTCTTC | CASSDRTSGDNEQFF
TRBJ2-3 | few | TRBV11-1 | . | TGTGCCAGCAGCTTAGGGGTCGATAGGGCAGATACGCAGTATTTT | CASSLGVDRADTQYF
TRBJ1-2 | many | TRBV7-9 | TRBD1 | TGTGCCAGCAGCCCTGGGACAGGGGTCGACTATGGCTACACCTTC | CASSPGTGVDYGYTF